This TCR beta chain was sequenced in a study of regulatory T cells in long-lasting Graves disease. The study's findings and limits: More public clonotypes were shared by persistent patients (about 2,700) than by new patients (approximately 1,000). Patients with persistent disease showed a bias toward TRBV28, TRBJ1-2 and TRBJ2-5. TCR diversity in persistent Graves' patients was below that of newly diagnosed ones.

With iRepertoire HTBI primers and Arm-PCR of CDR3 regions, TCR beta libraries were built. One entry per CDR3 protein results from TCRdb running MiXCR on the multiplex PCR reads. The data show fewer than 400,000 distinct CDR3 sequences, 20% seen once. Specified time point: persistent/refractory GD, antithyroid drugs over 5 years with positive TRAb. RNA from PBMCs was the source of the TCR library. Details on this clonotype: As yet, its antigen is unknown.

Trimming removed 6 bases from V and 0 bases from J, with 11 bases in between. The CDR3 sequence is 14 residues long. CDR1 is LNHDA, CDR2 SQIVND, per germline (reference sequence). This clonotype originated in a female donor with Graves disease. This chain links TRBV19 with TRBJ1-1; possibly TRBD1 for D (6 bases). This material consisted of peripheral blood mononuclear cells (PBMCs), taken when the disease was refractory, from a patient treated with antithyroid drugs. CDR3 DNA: TGTGCCAGTAGCGTTAGACAGGTGAACACTGAAGCTTTCTTT. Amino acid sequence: CASSVRQVNTEAFF.